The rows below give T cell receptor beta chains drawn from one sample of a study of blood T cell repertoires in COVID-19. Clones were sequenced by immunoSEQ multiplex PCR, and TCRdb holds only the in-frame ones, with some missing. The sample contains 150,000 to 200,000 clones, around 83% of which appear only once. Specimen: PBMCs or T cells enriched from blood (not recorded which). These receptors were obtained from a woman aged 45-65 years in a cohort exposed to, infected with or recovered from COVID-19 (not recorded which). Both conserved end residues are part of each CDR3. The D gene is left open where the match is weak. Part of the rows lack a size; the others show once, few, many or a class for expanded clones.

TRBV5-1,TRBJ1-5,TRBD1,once,CASSLEGTADQPQHF,TGCGCCAGCAGCTTGGAAGGGACAGCTGATCAGCCCCAGCATTTT
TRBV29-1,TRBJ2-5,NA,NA,CSVGASGETQYF,TGCAGCGTTGGTGCGTCCGGGGAGACCCAGTACTTC
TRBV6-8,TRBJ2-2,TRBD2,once,CASSYLSVAGLEHRGAVF,TGTGCCAGCAGTTACCTCAGCGTAGCGGGACTCGAACACCGGGGAGCTGTTTTT
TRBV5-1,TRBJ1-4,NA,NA,CASSLTAGSEKLFF,TGCGCCAGCAGCTTGACAGCAGGGTCCGAAAAACTGTTTTTT
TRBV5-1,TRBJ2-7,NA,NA,CASSPLQGPNYEQYF,TGCGCCAGCAGCCCCTTACAGGGTCCGAACTACGAGCAGTACTTC
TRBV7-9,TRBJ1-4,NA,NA,CASSSDITNEKLFF,TGTGCCAGCAGCTCGGACATAACTAATGAAAAACTGTTTTTT
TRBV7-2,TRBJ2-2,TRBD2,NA,CASRLAGSTGELFF,TGTGCCAGCAGACTAGCGGGGAGCACCGGGGAGCTGTTTTTT
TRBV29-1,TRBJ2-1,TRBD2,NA,CSVALAGSYNEQFF,TGCAGCGTTGCGCTAGCGGGCTCCTACAATGAGCAGTTCTTC
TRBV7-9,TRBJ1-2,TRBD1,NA,CASSFWTGSWGNYGYTF,TGTGCCAGCAGCTTCTGGACAGGGTCGTGGGGCAACTATGGCTACACCTTC
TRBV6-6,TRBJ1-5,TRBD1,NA,CASGTRGGNQPQHF,TGTGCCAGCGGCACCAGGGGGGGCAATCAGCCCCAGCATTTT
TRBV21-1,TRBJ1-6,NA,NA,CASTSGKDRAVYNSPLHF,TGTGCCAGCACCTCCGGAAAGGACAGGGCCGTCTATAATTCACCCCTCCACTTT
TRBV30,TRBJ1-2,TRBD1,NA,CAWMDRRTYGYTF,TGTGCCTGGATGGACAGGAGAACCTATGGCTACACCTTC
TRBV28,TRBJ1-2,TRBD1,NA,CASRPPGQDYGYTF,TGTGCCAGCAGACCACCCGGACAGGACTATGGCTACACCTTC
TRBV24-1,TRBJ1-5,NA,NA,CATSESGSYGNQPQHF,TGTGCCACCAGTGAGTCAGGGTCGTATGGCAATCAGCCCCAGCATTTT
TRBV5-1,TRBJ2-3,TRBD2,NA,CASSGGLAVGTDTQYF,TGCGCCAGCAGCGGGGGACTAGCGGTTGGCACAGATACGCAGTATTTT
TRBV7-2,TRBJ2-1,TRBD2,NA,CASSETSGIYNEQFF,TGTGCCAGCAGCGAGACTAGCGGAATATACAATGAGCAGTTCTTC
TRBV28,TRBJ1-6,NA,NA,CASPWTANSPLHF,TGTGCCAGCCCTTGGACAGCCAATTCACCCCTCCACTTT
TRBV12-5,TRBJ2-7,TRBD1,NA,CASGFAGTGALGQYF,TGTGCTAGTGGTTTCGCCGGGACAGGGGCCCTCGGGCAGTACTTC
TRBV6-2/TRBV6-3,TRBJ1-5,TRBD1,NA,CASSPGQQNQPQHF,TGTGCCAGCAGTCCGGGACAGCAAAATCAGCCCCAGCATTTT
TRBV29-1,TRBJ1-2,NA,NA,CSVDNSANYGYTF,TGCAGCGTCGACAACTCAGCTAACTATGGCTACACCTTC
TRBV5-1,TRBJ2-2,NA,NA,CASSLSSFTGELFF,TGCGCCAGCAGCTTGTCGAGTTTCACCGGGGAGCTGTTTTTT
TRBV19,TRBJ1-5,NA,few,CASSVDSWNQPQHF,TGTGCCAGTAGTGTGGACAGTTGGAATCAGCCCCAGCATTTT
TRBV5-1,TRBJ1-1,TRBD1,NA,CASSLAVQGGTYEAFF,TGCGCCAGCAGCTTGGCTGTACAGGGGGGAACGTATGAAGCTTTCTTT
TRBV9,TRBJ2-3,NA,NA,CASSVGGGGAGTDTQYF,TGTGCCAGCAGCGTAGGAGGTGGGGGCGCCGGCACAGATACGCAGTATTTT
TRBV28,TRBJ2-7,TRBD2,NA,CASTPGRGGYEQYF,TGTGCCAGCACACCAGGGCGGGGGGGCTACGAGCAGTACTTC
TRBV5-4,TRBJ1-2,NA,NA,CASSFTTERYGYTF,TGTGCCAGCAGCTTTACGACAGAACGCTATGGCTACACCTTC
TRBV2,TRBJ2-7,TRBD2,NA,CASRLTSGGSYEQYF,TGTGCCAGCAGACTAACTAGCGGGGGCTCCTACGAGCAGTACTTC
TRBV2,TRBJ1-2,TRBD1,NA,CASIRDSNYGYTF,TGTGCCAGCATCAGGGACAGTAACTATGGCTACACCTTC
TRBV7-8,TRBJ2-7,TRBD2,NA,CASSLQGGGTTYEQYF,TGTGCCAGCAGCTTACAGGGTGGGGGGACTACCTACGAGCAGTACTTC
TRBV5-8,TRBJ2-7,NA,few,CASSLTPSLSEEQYF,TGTGCCAGCAGCTTGACTCCCTCCTTATCGGAGGAGCAGTACTTC
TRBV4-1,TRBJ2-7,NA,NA,CASSQPLLRGRPPYEQYF,TGCGCCAGCAGCCAACCACTACTACGGGGGAGACCTCCCTACGAGCAGTACTTC
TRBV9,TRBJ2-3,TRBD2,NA,CASSPEAGGRMYF,TGTGCCAGCAGCCCCGAGGCGGGGGGAAGGATGTATTTT
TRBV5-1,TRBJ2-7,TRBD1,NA,CASSLEGGQGSSSYEQYF,TGCGCCAGCAGCTTGGAGGGGGGACAGGGGTCAAGCTCCTACGAGCAGTACTTC
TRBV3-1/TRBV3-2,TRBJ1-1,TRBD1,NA,CASGGDRSNTEAFF,TGTGCCAGCGGGGGGGACAGGTCGAACACTGAAGCTTTCTTT
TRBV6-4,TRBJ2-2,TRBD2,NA,CASSDAGDNTGELFF,TGTGCCAGCAGTGACGCGGGGGACAACACCGGGGAGCTGTTTTTT
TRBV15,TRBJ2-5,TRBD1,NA,CATSRDPTGEETQYF,TGTGCCACCAGCAGAGATCCCACAGGGGAAGAGACCCAGTACTTC
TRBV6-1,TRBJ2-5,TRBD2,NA,CASSVGRASGTFETQYF,TGTGCCAGCAGTGTAGGGAGGGCTAGCGGGACCTTTGAGACCCAGTACTTC
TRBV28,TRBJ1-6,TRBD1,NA,CASSLRSGGSPLHF,TGTGCCAGCAGTTTGAGGTCAGGGGGTTCACCCCTCCACTTT
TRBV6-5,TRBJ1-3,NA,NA,CASTPGRGNTIYF,TGTGCCAGCACCCCCGGCAGGGGAAACACCATATATTTT
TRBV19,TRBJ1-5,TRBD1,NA,CASSIVRDRANQPQHF,TGTGCCAGTAGTATAGTAAGGGACAGGGCCAATCAGCCCCAGCATTTT
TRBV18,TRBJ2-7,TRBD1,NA,CASSPLQGDYEQYF,TGTGCCAGCTCACCACTACAGGGGGACTACGAGCAGTACTTC
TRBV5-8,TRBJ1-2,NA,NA,CASSLGTGLGYGYTF,TGTGCCAGCAGCTTGGGTACAGGTCTGGGCTATGGCTACACCTTC
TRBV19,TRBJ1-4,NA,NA,CASRTEGHEKLFF,TGTGCCAGCCGGACGGAGGGCCATGAAAAACTGTTTTTT
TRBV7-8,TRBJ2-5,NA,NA,CASSDTWGGAWETQYF,TGTGCCAGCAGCGACACATGGGGGGGGGCCTGGGAGACCCAGTACTTC
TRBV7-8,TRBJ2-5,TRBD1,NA,CASSNHERTGQETQYF,TGTGCCAGCAGCAACCACGAAAGGACAGGACAAGAGACCCAGTACTTC
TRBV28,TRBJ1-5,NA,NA,CASRSTTRGGPRPNQPQHF,TGTGCCAGCAGATCCACAACCCGGGGGGGACCCCGGCCGAATCAGCCCCAGCATTTT
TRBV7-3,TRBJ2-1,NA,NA,CASSLGLAQHNEQFF,TGTGCCAGCAGCTTAGGGCTAGCCCAACACAATGAGCAGTTCTTC
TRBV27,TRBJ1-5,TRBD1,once,CASSFAGTDQPQHF,TGTGCCAGCAGTTTCGCAGGGACAGATCAGCCCCAGCATTTT
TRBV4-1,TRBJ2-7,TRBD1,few,CASSQTGSEQYF,TGCGCCAGCAGCCAGACAGGGAGCGAGCAGTACTTC
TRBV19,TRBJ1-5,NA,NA,CASSLDSPLSNQPQHF,TGTGCCAGTAGCCTAGACAGTCCTCTTAGCAATCAGCCCCAGCATTTT
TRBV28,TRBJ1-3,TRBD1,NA,CASSSHRGSGNTIYF,TGTGCCAGCAGTTCGCACAGGGGCTCTGGAAACACCATATATTTT
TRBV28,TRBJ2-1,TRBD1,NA,CASSLDRDRVHEQFF,TGTGCCAGCAGTTTGGATAGGGACAGGGTCCATGAGCAGTTCTTC
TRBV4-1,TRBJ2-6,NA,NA,CASSVRPGQSSGANVLTF,TGCGCCAGCAGCGTACGACCGGGACAAAGCTCTGGGGCCAACGTCCTGACTTTC